The rows below give T cell receptor beta chains drawn from one sample of a study of radiotherapy plus CTLA-4 blockade in lung cancer. TCRdb's table, derived via immunoSEQ multiplex PCR, lists solely in-frame clones and lacks some. The sample comprises 65,000 to 100,000 clones, roughly four fifths of which are singletons, and 0.82% rests with the top ten. The sequencing here drew on peripheral blood, taken from a patient treated with radiotherapy plus ipilimumab. These receptors all stem from a human donor with non-small cell lung cancer who had stable disease on radiotherapy plus ipilimumab. Both conserved end residues are part of each CDR3. A D gene is named only where the DNA matches it firmly. Clone size, where shown, is once, few, many, or a class for clones that have expanded.

size	V	length	D	J	DNA	CDR3
few	TRBV19	17	TRBD1	TRBJ1-1	TGTGCCAGTAGTATAGATAGAGGGGGCCTTGGGAACACTGAAGCTTTCTTT	CASSIDRGGLGNTEAFF
once	TRBV18	17	TRBD1	TRBJ1-1	TGTGCCAGCTCACAGCGAGGGCAGGGGGCCATGAACACTGAAGCTTTCTTT	CASSQRGQGAMNTEAFF
few	TRBV6-6	12	-	TRBJ1-1	TGTGCCAGCTTTGGGGTGAACACTGAAGCTTTCTTT	CASFGVNTEAFF
few	TRBV19	10	-	TRBJ1-2	TGTGCCAGCGGCGGACATGGCTACACCTTC	CASGGHGYTF
-	TRBV29-1	12	-	TRBJ2-1	TGCAGCGTTGAGGGGGTCAAAAATGAGCAGTTCTTC	CSVEGVKNEQFF
-	TRBV30	16	-	TRBJ2-7	TGTGCCTGGATACGTCGGTCGGGCAGGAGTTCCTACGAGCAGTACTTC	CAWIRRSGRSSYEQYF
-	TRBV28	14	-	TRBJ1-1	TGTGCCAGCAGTTTCGGTGGGGACAAAGAAGAAGCTTTCTTT	CASSFGGDKEEAFF
once	TRBV6-6	13	-	TRBJ2-1	TGTGCCAGCAGTATCGCCCAATACGATGAGCAGTTCTTC	CASSIAQYDEQFF
-	TRBV27	15	-	TRBJ1-3	TGTGCCAGCAGTAGGGACGGGACGGTTGGAAACACCATATATTTT	CASSRDGTVGNTIYF
few	TRBV7-9	13	-	TRBJ1-1	TGTGCCAGCAGCTTAGCACCCAACACTGAAGCTTTCTTT	CASSLAPNTEAFF
-	TRBV30	16	TRBD1	TRBJ1-3	TGTGCCTGGAGTGTACAGCAGGGGGCATCCGGAAACACCATATATTTT	CAWSVQQGASGNTIYF
-	TRBV18	15	-	TRBJ1-2	TGTGCCAGCTCACCACCGGCGGCGGCCTCCTATGGCTACACCTTC	CASSPPAAASYGYTF
-	TRBV5-1	14	-	TRBJ1-5	TGCGCCAGCAGCTTGGGGCACCCGAATCAGCCCCAGCATTTT	CASSLGHPNQPQHF
-	TRBV5-1	13	-	TRBJ1-5	TGCGCCAGCAGCCAAACAGGGAATCAGCCCCAGCATTTT	CASSQTGNQPQHF
-	TRBV9	15	-	TRBJ2-7	TGTGCCAGCAGAGAAACAGGGTTCCATTGCTACGAGCAGTACTTC	CASRETGFHCYEQYF
-	TRBV5-1	15	TRBD1	TRBJ2-7	TGCGCCAGCAGCGTCTTGACAGGGAGTACGGACGAGCAGTACTTC	CASSVLTGSTDEQYF
-	TRBV5-4	15	-	TRBJ2-5	TGTGCCAGCAGCACCCTACTACTATCGCAAGAGACCCAGTACTTC	CASSTLLLSQETQYF
-	TRBV28	14	-	TRBJ1-1	TGTGCCAGCAGTTTTTTGAGGAGGAACACTGAAGCTTTCTTT	CASSFLRRNTEAFF
-	TRBV5-1	16	TRBD2	TRBJ2-3	TGCGCCAGCAGCTTGGCGACTAGCGGGGTCACATATACGCAGTATTTT	CASSLATSGVTYTQYF
-	TRBV28	15	TRBD1	TRBJ1-1	TGTGCCAGCAGCACCGGGACAGGGGTTCGTGCTGAAGCTTTCTTT	CASSTGTGVRAEAFF
-	TRBV7-2	15	-	TRBJ1-1	TGTGCCAGCAGCTTAGAGGACAGATTGGACACTGAAGCTTTCTTT	CASSLEDRLDTEAFF
-	TRBV27	14	-	TRBJ2-5	TGTGCCAGCAGTTTTCGTCCCGGCGGGGAGACCCAGTACTTC	CASSFRPGGETQYF
few	TRBV6-5	13	-	TRBJ1-5	TGTGCCAGCAGTGCAGACCCCAATCAGCCCCAGCATTTT	CASSADPNQPQHF
-	TRBV11-3	15	TRBD2	TRBJ2-1	TGTGCCAGCAGCTTTAGCGGGGGCATTAACAATGAGCAGTTCTTC	CASSFSGGINNEQFF
-	TRBV6-5	14	-	TRBJ2-1	TGTGCCAGCAGTTACGGGAGCCTTTACAATGAGCAGTTCTTC	CASSYGSLYNEQFF
-	TRBV9	17	-	TRBJ1-3	TGTGCCAGCAGCTTCCCTTGGGGGGGCTGTGATGGAAACACCATATATTTT	CASSFPWGGCDGNTIYF
-	TRBV9	15	TRBD1	TRBJ1-6	TGTGCCAGCAGCGTGTCGGGACAGGGTAATTCACCCCTCCACTTT	CASSVSGQGNSPLHF
-	TRBV7-2	15	-	TRBJ2-3	TGTGCCAGCAGCCCCAGGAGGATTCGTACAGATACGCAGTATTTT	CASSPRRIRTDTQYF
-	TRBV19	15	-	TRBJ2-2	TGTGCCAGTAGTGCGGGTCCCGGGACCACCGGGGAGCTGTTTTTT	CASSAGPGTTGELFF
-	TRBV7-8	15	TRBD1	TRBJ1-4	TGTGCCAGCAGCTCGACAGGGAGACGTAATGAAAAACTGTTTTTT	CASSSTGRRNEKLFF
-	TRBV9	15	-	TRBJ2-3	TGTGCCAGCAGCACTAGACAGGTCCGGGGAGATACGCAGTATTTT	CASSTRQVRGDTQYF
-	TRBV19	14	TRBD1	TRBJ1-6	TGTGCCAGTAGTATACAGGGGGCAAATTCACCCCTCCACTTT	CASSIQGANSPLHF
-	TRBV19	18	TRBD1	TRBJ2-6	TGTGCCAGTAGTAGAGGACAGGGGGCCAGCTCTGGGGCCAACGTCCTGACTTTC	CASSRGQGASSGANVLTF
-	TRBV25-1	14	-	TRBJ2-1	TGTGCCAGCAGTGTAAGTCGACTAGACCACGAGCAGTTCTTC	CASSVSRLDHEQFF
-	TRBV7-8	15	-	TRBJ1-5	TGTGCCAGCAGCTTTCGTCTTTATAGCAATCAGCCCCAGCATTTT	CASSFRLYSNQPQHF
-	TRBV5-8	15	-	TRBJ1-5	TGTGCCAGCAGCCCGGGACCGGTGAGCAATCAGCCCCAGCATTTT	CASSPGPVSNQPQHF
-	TRBV6-1	13	-	TRBJ2-5	TGTGCCAGCAGTTATGGTACGGAAGAGACCCAGTACTTC	CASSYGTEETQYF
-	TRBV5-1	13	-	TRBJ2-7	TGCGCCAGCAGCTTGGGGGGACTCTACGAGCAGTACTTC	CASSLGGLYEQYF
-	TRBV30	14	-	TRBJ1-6	TGTGCCTGGAGAAAGGGAAAGGGGAATTCACCCCTCCACTTT	CAWRKGKGNSPLHF
-	TRBV30	15	TRBD1	TRBJ2-2	TGTGCCTGGAGTCAGACAGGGGAGGACACCGGGGAGCTGTTTTTT	CAWSQTGEDTGELFF
-	TRBV7-3	12	TRBD1	TRBJ2-2	TGTGCCAGCAGCCCGAGGGACAGGAACGTGTTTTTT	CASSPRDRNVFF
-	TRBV7-7	14	TRBD1	TRBJ2-1	TGTGCCAGCAGCTTAAAGGACAGGCCCCATGAGCAGTTCTTC	CASSLKDRPHEQFF
-	TRBV6-1	15	-	TRBJ1-1	TGTGCCAGCAGTGAATTTGGGGGACTGAACACTGAAGCTTTCTTT	CASSEFGGLNTEAFF
-	TRBV28	15	-	TRBJ1-5	TGTGCCAGCAGAGCAGGGTCCAGAGGCAATCAGCCCCAGCATTTT	CASRAGSRGNQPQHF